This entry lists 8 T cell receptor beta chains sequenced from one sample in a study of blood T cell repertoires in COVID-19. Method: immunoSEQ multiplex PCR; TCRdb's copy keeps in-frame clones and lacks some. The table records approximately 270,000 clones, roughly 88% of them present only once. The specimen was PBMCs or T cells enriched from blood (not recorded which). The receptor set was obtained from a woman under 40 who had recovered from COVID-19.

The genes are TRBV7-2 and TRBJ2-1, with 14 bases lining up with TRBD2. Germline V gene lookup returns CDR1 SGHTA and CDR2 FQGNSA. The CDR3 runs 16 residues. V lost 5 bases to trimming and J lost 7 bases; unmatched junction nucleotides: 7. DNA for the CDR3: TGTGCCAGCAGCGCCCGTGGACTAGCGGGGGGAAATGAGCAGTTCTTC. This gives the protein CASSARGLAGGNEQFF.

The chain is built from TRBV10-3 and TRBJ1-1; tentative D call: TRBD1 (5 bases). The CDR3 totals 15 residues. V was clipped by 8 bases and J by 4 bases, with 20 bases between them. Germline V gives CDR1 ENHRY, CDR2 SYGVKD. CDR3 amino acids: CAIRGNAFMGTEAFF. CDR3 DNA: TGTGCCATCCGGGGGAATGCTTTTATGGGCACTGAAGCTTTCTTT.

The chain is built from TRBV18 and TRBJ2-5; TRBD1 matches 8 bases. This CDR3 region has 15 residues. The V and J ends lost 6 bases and 2 bases, in that order; junction bases with no gene match: 8. Germline V lookup: CDR1 KGHSH, CDR2 LQKENI. As DNA, the CDR3 is TGTGCCAGCTCCCTCGACAGGGGCCAGCAAGAGACCCAGTACTTC. Translation: CASSLDRGQQETQYF.

J is TRBJ1-2 and V is TRBV30, with D unresolved. This CDR3 region has 17 residues. V gave up 4 bases and J gave up 4 bases, with 25 bases separating them. Germline CDR1 and CDR2: GTSNPN and SVGIG (reference sequence). The CDR3 bases are TGTGCCTGGATTCCTCACCTAGGTGGAGGGTTGCGCTATGGCTACACCTTC. This codes for CAWIPHLGGGLRYGYTF.

This chain links TRBV10-2 with TRBJ2-1; D gene ambiguous. Germline V gene sequence: CDR1 WSHSY, CDR2 SAAADI. This CDR3 has 16 amino acids. V lost 7 bases, J lost 0 bases, and 16 bases lay in between. The CDR3 nucleotides are TGCGCCAGCAATGGCGCCGAGGCTCGCTCCTACAATGAGCAGTTCTTC. Translating it yields CASNGAEARSYNEQFF.

V usage is TRBV6-5 and J usage is TRBJ1-3; 7 nucleotides match TRBD1. The CDR3 is made up of 15 amino acids. The germline V gene encodes CDR1 MNHEY and CDR2 SVGAGI. J was trimmed by 0 bases and V by 7 bases; bases with no gene match: 6. The DNA of the CDR3 is TGTGCCAGCACCAGGGACAGCTACTCTGGAAACACCATATATTTT. This translates into CASTRDSYSGNTIYF.

With respect to this clone: The junction does not match germline at one end; this may be a read error. The V call is TRBV2, the J call TRBJ1-4, with D tentatively TRBD1 (5 bases). Germline-derived CDR1 and CDR2 are SNHLY and FYNNEI. CDR3 length: 15 residues. CDR3 bases: TGTGCCAGCAGGGAAGGGTGGGGCCCGGGTGAAAAACTGTTTTTT. Amino acids: CASREGWGPGEKLFF. The full variable domain, its missing parts supplied by reference TRBV2 and TRBJ1-4, is EPEVTQTPSHQVTQMGQEVILRCVPISNHLYFYWYRQILGQKVEFLVSFYNNEISEKSEIFDDQFSVERPDGSNFTLKIRSTKLEDSAMYFCASREGWGPGEKLFFGSGTQLSVL.

The DNA of the CDR3 is TGTGCCAGCAGCTTAGAACTAGCGGGGGGTGAGCAGTTCTTC. This gives the protein CASSLELAGGEQFF. This chain joins TRBV7-9 and TRBJ2-1; 12 nucleotides line up with TRBD2. Looked up from germline, CDR1 is SEHNR and CDR2 is FQNEAQ (reference sequence). Unmatched junction bases numbered 1, after V lost 1 base and J lost 9 bases. The CDR3 runs to 14 residues.